This TCR beta chain was identified during a study of T cell responses to AZD1222 COVID-19 vaccine. General observations from the study: Most donors were white British and more were female, and clonal diversity was possibly underestimated. Vaccination with two AZD1222 doses was followed by a rise in Spike-specific TCR breadth and depth. CD4 TCRs associated with vaccination spanned spike, dominating at 160-218 and 743-854.

Assay: immunoSEQ multiplex PCR; the TCRdb copy retains only in-frame clones and omits some. This table holds 110,000 or so clones, 82% found once. This clone was recorded once. What it recognizes is unknown. The material sequenced was peripheral blood, taken on day 0 of AZD1222 vaccination. The TCR comes from an adult in good health.

The CDR3 spells CASSILGNRGDTQYF. DNA of the CDR3: TGTGCCAGTAGTATCCTTGGGAATAGGGGAGATACGCAGTATTTT. The V and J genes are TRBV19 and TRBJ2-3, with TRBD1 as a possible D gene (5 bases). V lost 3 bases, J lost 5 bases, and 15 bases lay in between. CDR1 is LNHDA, CDR2 SQIVND, per germline (reference sequence). This CDR3 has 15 amino acids.